This TCR beta chain was identified during a study of breast tumors, draining lymph nodes, adjacent tissues. The germline V gene has CDR1 MNHNS and CDR2 SASEGT. The CDR3 extends over 15 amino acids. V lost 6 bases and J 8 bases, leaving 20 bases between the germline ends. Comment on this clonotype: The antigen remains undetermined.

MiXCR was run by TCRdb on the multiplex PCR reads, yielding one entry per CDR3 protein. The sample includes 200,000 to 250,000 distinct CDR3 sequences, 32% of them seen just once. The lymph nodes were axillary draining lymph nodes from breast cancer patients. Findings of the study overall: Luminal-like breast cancer showed significantly greater tumor-nontumor repertoire similarity than basal-like breast cancer did. Compared with lymph nodes, tumors were less diverse; compared with nontumor tissue, more. Data fit most tumor T cells coming from lymph node, expanding in tumor.

The clonotype comes from a female donor with breast cancer. Some clones in this sample may be carry-over from other donors' samples. The chain joins TRBV6-1 to TRBJ2-1, with D maybe TRBD2 (6 bases). The sequenced sample was axillary lymph node tissue. The CDR3 sequence is CASRTPGTSFYEQFF. CDR3 nucleotides: TGTGCCAGCAGGACTCCGGGCACTAGCTTCTATGAGCAGTTCTTC.